The entry below gives a single T cell receptor beta chain sequence along with its context. There is no known antigen for this receptor. No per-base quality is available; no much larger clone lies one base away. The data belong to a study of post-analysis software for immune sequencing data (dated by TCRdb to the mid-2010s). About the full investigation: Recorded disease courses included relapsing-remitting, secondary progressive and progressive-relapsing multiple sclerosis, with some patients lacking subtype annotation. The patient repertoires were set against 11 previously published healthy control repertoires from donors whose ages ranged from about 6 to 27 years. A subset of samples was prepared in parallel using single-end sample barcoding, then pooled and co-amplified after Illumina adapter ligation.

What the research found in general, with its limitations: The control group was slightly older than the multiple sclerosis patient group. Direct clustering with F measure revealed strong co-clustering of samples prepared in the same batch, which led to a batch-effect correction. About five TRBV segments, including TRBV5-6, TRBV5-1 and TRBV20-1, were significantly more frequent in patients than controls. Significantly lower normalized Chao1 diversity was found in multiple sclerosis patients than in controls, suggesting substantial peripheral T-cell clonal expansion.

Counted from cysteine to phenylalanine, this CDR3 has 13 amino acids. The sequence is cut down to CDR3 DNA, 39 bases in frame from base 1. V is clipped by 5 bases and J by 5 bases, and the sequence between their germline boundaries is 12 bases long. For CDR1 and CDR2, the germline V gene lists ENHRY and SYGVKD. Receptors were amplified or captured by PCR. Sequencing was carried out with an Illumina HiSeq 2500. To reduce PCR and sequencing biases, unique molecular identifiers were built into the TCR beta cDNA libraries. About 500,000 cDNA molecules were obtained for every 1 to 10 million input T cells, so each molecule roughly corresponded to one T cell. The patient libraries were prepared and sequenced using the same protocol as the earlier healthy control dataset. Within a given batch, samples were prepared together, multiplexed and sequenced on the same HiSeq lane. The source study handled its data this way. Raw barcoded reads were processed with MIGEC, and single-read molecular identifier groups were discarded before consensus assembly and CDR3 extraction. VDJtools was used for post-analysis of the clonotype tables, with diversity normalized by down-sampling every dataset to the smallest sample size. In repertoire overlap clustering, CDR3 amino acid sequences, but not nucleotide sequences, were matched to correct batch-related cross-sample contamination. The raw public data were reprocessed by TCRdb itself: fastp quality trimming at Q25, MiXCR clonotype calling, in-frame beta chains only. Records with the same CDR3 protein are collapsed into one entry carrying the most frequent genes and DNA. TCRdb's processing, not the authors', yielded these V and J calls. A total of roughly 540,000 distinct CDR3 sequences appear in this sample, approximately 31% of them only once. The ten largest account for approximately 5.4% of the sample.

To demonstrate the VDJtools post-analysis software, the study profiled TCR beta repertoires from the peripheral blood of some 13 young patients with multiple sclerosis. The patients with multiple sclerosis were children and adolescents between roughly 6 and 17 years of age. What was sequenced was blood. The receptor's source is a girl aged 2 to 17 with multiple sclerosis. The chain employs TRBV10-3 and TRBJ1-2; the D gene is perhaps TRBD1, on 6 matching bases. This receptor carries the CDR3 CAISPTGPYGYTF. The sequence in DNA is TGTGCCATCAGTCCGACAGGACCTTATGGCTACACCTTC.